This paragraph reports one T cell receptor (beta chain). Its target antigen remains unknown. The limits of the CDR3 on the DNA are not certain, so only TCRdb's listed CDR3 is given. Whole blood was collected in K2EDTA tubes by collaborating institutions according to the institutions' own protocols. For TCRbeta analysis, collaborator samples were shipped as frozen whole blood, as isolated PBMCs, or as DNA extracted from either sample type. The data stem from a study of blood T cell repertoires in COVID-19 (TCRdb year 2020). The study in broad terms: Samples from collaborators originated in the United States, Italy and Spain and spanned both the acute and convalescent phases of COVID-19. HLA class I and class II types, where available, came from metadata supplied by the sample provider rather than from assay-based typing. The material from the prospective study consisted of cDNA or gDNA derived from T cells, B-cell-depleted T cells, or PBMCs. Subjects who had been exposed to COVID-19, were actively infected with it, or had recovered from it provided the deeply sampled blood TCRbeta repertoires that made up the dataset. The repertoires were made available in a free public database intended to serve as a resource for research on the immune response to SARS-CoV-2. The samples were drawn from the first 160 participants of the ongoing ImmuneRACE study and from under 1,500 subjects provided by 6 global collaborators. Sample metadata almost always included a de-identified subject ID, COVID-19 status, age in years and sex. Points the paper makes about the study in general: The quantity of clinical and demographic metadata differed by source and by participant and was supplied without curation.

The germline V gene provides CDR1 SGHTA and CDR2 FQGNSA. The CDR3 spans 15 residues, from the cysteine through the phenylalanine. The immunoSEQ Assay, a bias-controlled multiplex PCR, was used to amplify TCRbeta CDR3 regions from genomic DNA. Per the original workflow: The number of nucleated cells in each sample was estimated by amplification of reference gene primers within the assay. To quantify the absolute abundance of each unique TCRbeta CDR3 rearrangement, sequence reads were collapsed and filtered. Productive Simpson clonality was computed per sample as the square root of Simpson's diversity index over productive rearrangements. Held by TCRdb, this immuneACCESS table contains in-frame sequences only and omits some clones. Under half of the omission traces to an unresolved V gene where checked; the cause of the rest is unknown. For V, J and clone size, that table is used; D and trimming come from the DNA. The sample table lists some 50,000 clones, 90% of them with a count of one. The ten largest account for about 6% of the sample.

This TCR derives from a man aged 35-49 years with acute or convalescent COVID-19. The sequence links TRBV7-2 to TRBJ1-2; the table names TRBD1, a call not compared with the DNA. The sequencing sample was made of peripheral blood. The CDR3 here reads CASSFAVGTGATGTF.